This T cell receptor (beta chain) was sequenced for a study of T cell changes during pregnancy in multiple sclerosis. Losses at the gene ends were 5 bases for V and 2 bases for J; bases not matched to a gene: 12. Germline CDR1 and CDR2: PRHDT and FYEKMQ (reference sequence). This CDR3 has 17 residues. Assay used: immunoSEQ multiplex PCR; TCRdb lists only in-frame clones, some missing. The data contain 65,000 to 85,000 clones, approximately 90% of them seen just once; the ten biggest clones take up more than 1.4%. The TCR comes from a female donor with multiple sclerosis, enrolled in a pregnancy study. V is TRBV13 and J is TRBJ2-3, with 8 nucleotides matching TRBD1. Sequences were derived from peripheral blood, sampled in the second trimester of pregnancy. In DNA, the CDR3 is TGTGCCAGCAGCAGTATCCAGGGGGCGATTGACACAGATACGCAGTATTTT. Translating gives CASSSIQGAIDTDTQYF.